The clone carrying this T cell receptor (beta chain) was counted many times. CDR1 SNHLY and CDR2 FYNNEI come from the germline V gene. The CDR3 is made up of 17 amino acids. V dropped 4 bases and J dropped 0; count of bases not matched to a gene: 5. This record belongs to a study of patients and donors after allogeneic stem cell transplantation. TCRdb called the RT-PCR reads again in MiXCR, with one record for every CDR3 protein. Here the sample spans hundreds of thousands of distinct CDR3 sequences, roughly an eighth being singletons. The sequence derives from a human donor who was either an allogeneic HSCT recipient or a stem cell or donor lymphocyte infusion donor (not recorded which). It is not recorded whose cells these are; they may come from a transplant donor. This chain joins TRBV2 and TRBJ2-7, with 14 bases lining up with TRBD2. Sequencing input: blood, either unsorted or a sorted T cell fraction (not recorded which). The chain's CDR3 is CASSGTSGRLRSYEQYF. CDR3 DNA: TGTGCCAGCAGTGGGACTAGCGGGAGGCTTCGCTCCTACGAGCAGTACTTC.